This entry features one T cell receptor (beta chain) sequence. The antigen remains unidentified. Here the gene names and germline are mouse. Read data end 1 residue before the CDR3 end; the end is taken from the germline J gene. The source of the sample is a study of tissue T cells after allogeneic stem cell transplantation. Study results and limitations: Anatomically similar tissues had similar TCR repertoires within each patient. The study did not identify alloreactive or antigen-specific tissue TCRs, and some clones might be persisting host cells.

Measured with immunoSEQ multiplex PCR; TCRdb has only the in-frame clones, and not every one. The sample records about 22,000 clones, almost 70% being singletons. Per the germline V gene, CDR1 is FNHDT and CDR2 is SITEND (reference sequence). This CDR3 is 14 amino acids long. V was trimmed by 1 base and J by 5 bases, leaving 10 bases between them. V and J are TRBV19 and TRBJ2-1, with D tentatively TRBD2 (7 bases). This TCR derives from a female BALB/c mouse in good health. The MHC haplotype of this mouse line is H2-d. Input material: blood. This CDR3 reads CASSIRGAHAEQFF. The covered CDR3 bases are TGTGCCAGCAGTATACGGGGGGCGCATGCTGAGCAGTTC.